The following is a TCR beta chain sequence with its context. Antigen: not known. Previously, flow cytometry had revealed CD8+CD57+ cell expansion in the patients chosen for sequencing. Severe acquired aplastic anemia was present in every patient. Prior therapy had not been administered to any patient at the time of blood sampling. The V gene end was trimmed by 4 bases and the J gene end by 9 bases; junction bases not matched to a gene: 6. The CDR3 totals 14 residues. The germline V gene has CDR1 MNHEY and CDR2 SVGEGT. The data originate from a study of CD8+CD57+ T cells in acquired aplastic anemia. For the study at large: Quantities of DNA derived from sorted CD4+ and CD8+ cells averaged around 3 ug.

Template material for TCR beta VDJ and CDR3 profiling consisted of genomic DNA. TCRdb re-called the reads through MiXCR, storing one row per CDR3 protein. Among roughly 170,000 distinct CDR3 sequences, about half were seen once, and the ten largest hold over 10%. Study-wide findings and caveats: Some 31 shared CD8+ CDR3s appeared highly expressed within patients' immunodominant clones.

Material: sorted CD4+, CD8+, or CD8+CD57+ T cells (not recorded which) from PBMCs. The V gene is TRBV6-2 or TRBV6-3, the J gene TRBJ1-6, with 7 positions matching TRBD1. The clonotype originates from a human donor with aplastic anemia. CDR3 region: CASSFGDRVSPLHF. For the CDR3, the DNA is TGTGCCAGCAGTTTCGGAGACAGGGTTTCACCCCTCCACTTT.